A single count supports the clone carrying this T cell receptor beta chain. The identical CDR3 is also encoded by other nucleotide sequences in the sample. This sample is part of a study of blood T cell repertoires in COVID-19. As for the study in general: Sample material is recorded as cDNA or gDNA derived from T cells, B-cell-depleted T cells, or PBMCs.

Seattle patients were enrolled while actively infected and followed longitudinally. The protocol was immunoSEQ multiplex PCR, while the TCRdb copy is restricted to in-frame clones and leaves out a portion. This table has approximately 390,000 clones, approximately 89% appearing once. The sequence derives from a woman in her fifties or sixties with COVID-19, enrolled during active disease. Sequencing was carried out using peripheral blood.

The CDR3 nucleotides are TGTGCCAGCAGTTACTCCGGGACTGGAAACACCATATATTTT. This sequence encodes CASSYSGTGNTIYF. V and J are TRBV6-6 and TRBJ1-3; D uncertain. The CDR3 contains 14 residues. The V end lost 0 bases, the J end lost 2 bases, and 5 bases lay between the germline ends. Germline values: CDR1 MNHNY, CDR2 SVGAGI (reference sequence).